The 16 T cell receptor beta chains below come from one sample, sequenced in a study of Ad26.COV2.S vaccination and SARS-CoV-2 variants. Using immunoSEQ multiplex PCR, the repertoire was profiled, and TCRdb retains in-frame clones only, with some absent. The sample records a few hundred thousand clones, about 88% being singletons. Regarding treatment: over 15 received Ad26.COV2.S at low or high dose, single or two shots; several received placebo; per-sample allocation not given. Samples analyzed were those drawn on day 63 after the first vaccine or placebo injection. Sequencing was performed on peripheral blood, taken in a trial of Ad26.COV2.S vaccine versus placebo. These receptors were collected from a person between 18 and 65 years old who received the Ad26.COV2.S COVID-19 vaccine or a placebo.

This chain connects TRBV12-3 or TRBV12-4 to TRBJ1-2; D is ambiguous. CDR3 size: 13 residues. V was trimmed by 5 bases and J by 3 bases, leaving 10 bases between them. This CDR3 reads CASSLLPDYGYTF. DNA of the CDR3: TGTGCCAGCAGTCTACTACCAGACTATGGCTACACCTTC.

The chain carries TRBV30 and TRBJ2-5; no clear D gene. Per germline, CDR1 GTSNPN and CDR2 SVGIG (reference sequence). The CDR3 extends over 13 amino acids. The V and J ends lost 2 bases and 5 bases respectively, with 12 bases between them. CDR3 residues: CAWSTTVAETQYF. The CDR3 DNA reads TGTGCCTGGAGTACGACTGTTGCGGAGACCCAGTACTTC.

CDR3 DNA: TGTGCCAGCATTATGGGGGGTAGCAATCAGCCCCAGCATTTT. This gives the protein CASIMGGSNQPQHF. V gene TRBV28 combines with J gene TRBJ1-5; D perhaps matches TRBD1 (5 bases). This CDR3 comprises 14 residues. Germline loops: CDR1 MDHEN, CDR2 SYDVKM. V lost 7 bases, J lost 0 bases, and 10 bases lay in between.

The chain couples TRBV5-1 to TRBJ2-2, with 7 bases identical to TRBD2. Germline V gene sequence: CDR1 SGHRS, CDR2 YFSETQ. The CDR3 loop spans 15 amino acids. Germline trimming cut 4 bases from V and 1 base from J; bases unmatched to any gene: 4. The CDR3 coding sequence is TGCGCCAGCAGCCCGAGCGGGAAGAACACCGGGGAGCTGTTTTTT. Translation: CASSPSGKNTGELFF.

The chain couples TRBV11-1 to TRBJ2-4; 8 bases are shared with TRBD1. V lost 4 bases and J lost 9; bases outside the gene matches: 8. Germline V CDR1 and CDR2: SGHAT, FQDESV (reference sequence). The length of the CDR3 is 14 residues. This CDR3 reads CASSSGTGNSIQYF. The DNA for the CDR3 is TGTGCCAGCAGCTCAGGGACAGGCAATAGCATTCAGTACTTC.

The chain uses TRBV19 and TRBJ1-5; 7 bases are shared with TRBD1. Germline CDR1 LNHDA, CDR2 SQIVND (reference sequence). The ends lost 2 bases at V and 0 bases at J; junction bases unmatched: 13. This CDR3 contains 19 residues. CDR3 loop: CASSISRTGGWDSNQPQHF. In nucleotides, the CDR3 is TGTGCCAGTAGTATATCCCGGACAGGCGGGTGGGATAGCAATCAGCCCCAGCATTTT. Full variable domain (outside the CDR3, taken from reference TRBV19 and TRBJ1-5): DGGITQSPKYLFRKEGQNVTLSCEQNLNHDAMYWYRQDPGQGLRLIYYSQIVNDFQKGDIAEGYSVSREKKESFPLTVTSAQKNPTAFYLCASSISRTGGWDSNQPQHFGDGTRLSIL.

The CDR3 sequence is CASSPSQGDTQYF. As DNA, the CDR3 is TGTGCCAGCTCACCATCGCAGGGAGATACGCAGTATTTT. The chain recombines TRBV18 with TRBJ2-3; weak D call: TRBD1 (5 bases). The germline CDR1 and CDR2 sequences are KGHSH and LQKENI. Trimming cost V 2 bases and J 5 bases, with 8 bases left between them. This CDR3 contains 13 residues.

The chain joins TRBV18 to TRBJ2-1; the D gene is possibly TRBD2 (6 bases). The germline V and J ends were trimmed by 3 bases and 4 bases, with 10 bases remaining between them. Germline lookup yields CDR1 KGHSH and CDR2 LQKENI. The CDR3 runs to 14 residues. The CDR3 region is CASSPTSTYNEQFF. The CDR3 DNA follows: TGTGCCAGCTCACCGACTAGTACTTACAATGAGCAGTTCTTC. The variable domain in full, completed from reference TRBV18 and TRBJ2-1, reads NAGVMQNPRHLVRRRGQEARLRCSPMKGHSHVYWYRQLPEEGLKFMVYLQKENIIDESGMPKERFSAEFPKEGPSILRIQQVVRGDSAAYFCASSPTSTYNEQFFGPGTRLTVL.

This clone occurred once. This chain links TRBV30 with TRBJ1-4; D uncertain. Trimming took 1 base from V and 7 from J, leaving 10 bases between them. CDR3 size: 13 residues. Per the germline V gene, CDR1 is GTSNPN and CDR2 is SVGIG (reference sequence). Written as DNA, the CDR3 is TGTGCCTGGAGTGGGCGAGGGAGTGAAAAACTGTTTTTT. Amino acid sequence: CAWSGRGSEKLFF.

The V call is TRBV12-5, the J call TRBJ1-3; D gene unclear. Trimming removed 0 bases at V and 1 base at J, with 19 bases between. Germline CDR1 and CDR2: LGHNT and FRNRAP. CDR3 length: 19 residues. The DNA for the CDR3 is TGTGCTAGTGGTTTGGTAAGTTGCGACTGGTCCTTTTCTGGAAACACCATATATTTT. Its protein product is CASGLVSCDWSFSGNTIYF.

This clone was counted only a few times. The genes are TRBV9 and TRBJ2-1, with D unclear. Germline-derived CDR1 and CDR2 are SGDLS and YYNGEE. V was shortened by 6 bases and J by 3 bases, with 10 bases between the two germline ends. There are 13 residues in the CDR3. This CDR3 is CASNRDVYNEQFF. The CDR3 DNA sequence: TGTGCCAGCAACCGCGACGTCTACAATGAGCAGTTCTTC.

The gene calls are TRBV3-1 (or the pseudogene TRBV3-2) and TRBJ2-7, with 7 bases fitting TRBD2. The junction had 5 bases not matched to a gene; V was cut back by 0 bases and J by 3 bases. Germline values: CDR1 LGHDT, CDR2 YNNKEL (reference sequence). The CDR3 totals 15 residues. CDR3: CASSQDWEGSYEQYF. The CDR3 DNA sequence: TGTGCCAGCAGCCAAGATTGGGAGGGTAGCTACGAGCAGTACTTC.

This rearrangement joins TRBV30 to TRBJ2-1, with 13 bases fitting TRBD2. The CDR3 totals 15 residues. The V segment lost 2 bases and the J segment 4 bases; nucleotides outside the gene matches: 2. Germline CDR1 is GTSNPN and CDR2 is SVGIG (reference sequence). For the CDR3, the DNA is TGTGCCTGGAGTAAGGGACTAGCGGGGTACAATGAGCAGTTCTTC. Translation gives CAWSKGLAGYNEQFF.

This clone has only a few counts. The rearrangement joins TRBV28 to TRBJ1-1; 12 bases fit TRBD1. The CDR3 loop spans 17 amino acids. Germline-derived CDR1 and CDR2 are MDHEN and SYDVKM. J lost 2 bases, V lost 4 bases, and 8 bases had no gene match. CDR3: CASSSTGTGGRNTEAFF. DNA for the CDR3: TGTGCCAGCAGTTCTACCGGGACAGGGGGCCGTAACACTGAAGCTTTCTTT. The variable domain in full, with the rest retrieved from reference TRBV28 and TRBJ1-1, is DVKVTQSSRYLVKRTGEKVFLECVQDMDHENMFWYRQDPGLGLRLIYFSYDVKMKEKGDIPEGYSVSREKKERFSLILESASTNQTSMYLCASSSTGTGGRNTEAFFGQGTRLTVV.

This sequence joins TRBV7-2 and TRBJ2-3, with 12 bases fitting TRBD2. Germline values: CDR1 SGHTA, CDR2 FQGNSA. V dropped 3 bases and J dropped 3; count of bases not matched to a gene: 4. This CDR3 spans 16 amino acids. The CDR3 DNA follows: TGTGCCAGCAGCTTTTTGCTAGCGGGAGGGACAGATACGCAGTATTTT. Translated, it gives CASSFLLAGGTDTQYF. Filled out from reference TRBV7-2 and TRBJ2-3, the complete variable domain reads GAGVSQSPSNKVTEKGKDVELRCDPISGHTALYWYRQSLGQGLEFLIYFQGNSAPDKSGLPSDRFSAERTGGSVSTLTIQRTQQEDSAVYLCASSFLLAGGTDTQYFGPGTRLTVL.

This chain links TRBV2 with TRBJ1-5; the D gene is possibly TRBD1 (5 bases). CDR1 and CDR2 (germline): SNHLY, FYNNEI. The CDR3 is 14 residues long. V gave up 4 bases and J gave up 4 bases, with 11 bases separating them. Here the CDR3 reads CASSGDSLNQPQHF. The DNA for the CDR3 is TGTGCCAGCAGTGGAGACAGCTTGAATCAGCCCCAGCATTTT.